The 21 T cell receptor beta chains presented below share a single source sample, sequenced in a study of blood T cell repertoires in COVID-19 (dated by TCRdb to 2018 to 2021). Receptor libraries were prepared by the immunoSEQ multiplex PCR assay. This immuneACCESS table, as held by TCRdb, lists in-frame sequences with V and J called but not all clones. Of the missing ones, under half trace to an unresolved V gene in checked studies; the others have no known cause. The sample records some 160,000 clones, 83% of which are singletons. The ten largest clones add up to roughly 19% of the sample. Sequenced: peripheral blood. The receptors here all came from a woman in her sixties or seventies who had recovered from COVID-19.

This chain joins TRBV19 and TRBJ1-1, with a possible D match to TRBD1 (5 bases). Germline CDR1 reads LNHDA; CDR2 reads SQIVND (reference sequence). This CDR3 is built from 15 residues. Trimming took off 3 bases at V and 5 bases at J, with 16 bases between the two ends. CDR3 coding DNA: TGTGCCAGTAGTATGGGGGGACGGTGGGCGACTGAAGCTTTCTTT. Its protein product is CASSMGGRWATEAFF.

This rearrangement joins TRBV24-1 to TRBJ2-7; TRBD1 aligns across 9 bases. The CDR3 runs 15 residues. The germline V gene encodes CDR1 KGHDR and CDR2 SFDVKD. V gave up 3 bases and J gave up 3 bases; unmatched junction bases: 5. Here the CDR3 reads CATSDPGQGVYEQYF. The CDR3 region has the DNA TGTGCCACCAGTGATCCGGGACAGGGAGTCTACGAGCAGTACTTC.

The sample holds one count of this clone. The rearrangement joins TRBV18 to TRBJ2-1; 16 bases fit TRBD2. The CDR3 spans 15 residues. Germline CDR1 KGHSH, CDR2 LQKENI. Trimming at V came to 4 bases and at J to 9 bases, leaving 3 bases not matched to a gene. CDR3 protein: CASSRGTSGRGEQFF. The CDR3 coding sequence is TGTGCCAGCTCACGCGGGACTAGCGGGAGGGGTGAGCAGTTCTTC.

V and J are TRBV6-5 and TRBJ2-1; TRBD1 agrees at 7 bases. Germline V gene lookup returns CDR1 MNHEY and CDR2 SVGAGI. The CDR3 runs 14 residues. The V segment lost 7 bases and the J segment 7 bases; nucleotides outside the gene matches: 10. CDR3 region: CASKRGQASNEQFF. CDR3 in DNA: TGTGCCAGCAAGAGGGGGCAGGCCTCGAATGAGCAGTTCTTC.

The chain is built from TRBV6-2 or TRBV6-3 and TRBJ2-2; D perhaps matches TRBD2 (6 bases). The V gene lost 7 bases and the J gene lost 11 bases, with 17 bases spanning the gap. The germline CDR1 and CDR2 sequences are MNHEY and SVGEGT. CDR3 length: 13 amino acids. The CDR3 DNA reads TGTGCCAGCACCCCGGCGCGGGGTCGCGAGCTGTTTTTT. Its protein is CASTPARGRELFF.

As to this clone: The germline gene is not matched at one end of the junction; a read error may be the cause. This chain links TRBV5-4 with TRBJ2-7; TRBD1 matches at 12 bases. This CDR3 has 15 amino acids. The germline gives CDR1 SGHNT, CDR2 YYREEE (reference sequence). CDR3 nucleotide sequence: TGTGCCAGCAGGTTGGGGACAGGGGGCTGGTACGAGCAGTACTTC. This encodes CASRLGTGGWYEQYF.

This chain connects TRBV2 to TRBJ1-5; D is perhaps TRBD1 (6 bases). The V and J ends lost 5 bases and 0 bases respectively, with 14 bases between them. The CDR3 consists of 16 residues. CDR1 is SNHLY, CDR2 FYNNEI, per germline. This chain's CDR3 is CASSPRGGNSNQPQHF. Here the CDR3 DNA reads TGTGCCAGCAGTCCAAGGGGGGGTAATAGCAATCAGCCCCAGCATTTT.

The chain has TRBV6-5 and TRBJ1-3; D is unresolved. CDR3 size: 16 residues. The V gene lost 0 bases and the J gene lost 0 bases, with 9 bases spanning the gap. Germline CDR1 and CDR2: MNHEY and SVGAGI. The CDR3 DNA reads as TGTGCCAGCAGTTACTCCCGACACCCCTCTGGAAACACCATATATTTT. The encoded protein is CASSYSRHPSGNTIYF.

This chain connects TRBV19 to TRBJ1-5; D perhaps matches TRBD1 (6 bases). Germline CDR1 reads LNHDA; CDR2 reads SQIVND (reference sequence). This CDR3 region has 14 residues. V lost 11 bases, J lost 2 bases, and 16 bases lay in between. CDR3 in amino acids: CASGGGHGNQPQHF. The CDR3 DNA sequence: TGTGCCTCTGGGGGGGGGCATGGCAATCAGCCCCAGCATTTT.

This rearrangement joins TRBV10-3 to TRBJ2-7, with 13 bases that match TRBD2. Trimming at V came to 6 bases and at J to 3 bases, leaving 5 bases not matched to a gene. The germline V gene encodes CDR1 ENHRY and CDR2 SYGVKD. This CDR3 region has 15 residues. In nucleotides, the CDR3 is TGTGCCATCAGCTCAAGACTAGCGGGAGGCTACGAGCAGTACTTC. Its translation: CAISSRLAGGYEQYF.

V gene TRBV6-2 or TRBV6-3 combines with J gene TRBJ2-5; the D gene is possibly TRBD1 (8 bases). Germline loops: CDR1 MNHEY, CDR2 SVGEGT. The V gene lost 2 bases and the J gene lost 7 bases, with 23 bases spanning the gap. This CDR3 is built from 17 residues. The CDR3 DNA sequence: TGTGCCAGCAGTTACCCCCAGGGGGCTAGCGGATGGGGGACCCAGTACTTC. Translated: CASSYPQGASGWGTQYF.

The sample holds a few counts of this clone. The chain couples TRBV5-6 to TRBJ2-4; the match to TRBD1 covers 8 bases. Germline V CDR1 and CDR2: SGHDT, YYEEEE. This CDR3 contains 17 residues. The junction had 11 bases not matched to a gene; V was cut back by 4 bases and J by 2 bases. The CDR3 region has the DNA TGTGCCAGCAGCCCGCCCTGGGACAGGCTGACCAAAAACATTCAGTACTTC. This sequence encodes CASSPPWDRLTKNIQYF. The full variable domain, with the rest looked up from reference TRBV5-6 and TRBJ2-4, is DAGVTQSPTHLIKTRGQQVTLRCSPKSGHDTVSWYQQALGQGPQFIFQYYEEEERQRGNFPDRFSGHQFPNYSSELNVNALLLGDSALYLCASSPPWDRLTKNIQYFGAGTRLSVL.

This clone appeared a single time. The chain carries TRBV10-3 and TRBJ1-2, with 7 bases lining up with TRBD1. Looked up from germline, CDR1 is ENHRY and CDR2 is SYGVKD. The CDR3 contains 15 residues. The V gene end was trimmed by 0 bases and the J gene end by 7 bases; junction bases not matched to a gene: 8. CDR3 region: CAISESQGGTFGYTF. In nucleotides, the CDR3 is TGTGCCATCAGTGAGTCGCAGGGGGGTACGTTTGGCTACACCTTC.

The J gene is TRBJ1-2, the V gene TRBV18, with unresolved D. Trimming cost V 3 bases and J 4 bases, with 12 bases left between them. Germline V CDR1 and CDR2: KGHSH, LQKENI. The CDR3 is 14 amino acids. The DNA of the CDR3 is TGTGCCAGCTCACCCCGGAACCCGGGCTATGGCTACACCTTC. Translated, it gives CASSPRNPGYGYTF.

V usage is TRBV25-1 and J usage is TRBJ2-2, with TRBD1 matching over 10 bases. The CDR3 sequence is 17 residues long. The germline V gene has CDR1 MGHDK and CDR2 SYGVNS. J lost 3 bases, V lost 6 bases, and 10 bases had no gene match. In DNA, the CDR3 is TGTGCCAGCAGCCCTATGGATGGGACAGGGGACACCGGGGAGCTGTTTTTT. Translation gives CASSPMDGTGDTGELFF.

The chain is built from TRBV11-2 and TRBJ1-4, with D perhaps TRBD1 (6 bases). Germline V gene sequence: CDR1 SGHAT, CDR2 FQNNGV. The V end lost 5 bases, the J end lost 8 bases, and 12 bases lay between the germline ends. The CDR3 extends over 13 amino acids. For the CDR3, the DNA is TGTGCCAGCAGCCGGAGGGGGGGGGAAAAACTGTTTTTT. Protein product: CASSRRGGEKLFF.

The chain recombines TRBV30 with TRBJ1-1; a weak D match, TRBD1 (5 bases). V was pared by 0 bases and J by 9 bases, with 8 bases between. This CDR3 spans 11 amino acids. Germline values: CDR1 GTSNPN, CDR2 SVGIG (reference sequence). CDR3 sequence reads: CAWSVGAKAFF. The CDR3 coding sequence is TGTGCCTGGAGTGTAGGGGCCAAAGCTTTCTTT.

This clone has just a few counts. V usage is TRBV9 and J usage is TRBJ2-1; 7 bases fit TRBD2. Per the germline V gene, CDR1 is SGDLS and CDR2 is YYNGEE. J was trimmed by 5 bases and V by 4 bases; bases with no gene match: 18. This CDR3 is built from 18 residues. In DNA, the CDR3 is TGTGCCAGCAGCCCCTGGTGGGTAGCGGGTAGTTTTCACAATGAGCAGTTCTTC. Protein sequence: CASSPWWVAGSFHNEQFF.

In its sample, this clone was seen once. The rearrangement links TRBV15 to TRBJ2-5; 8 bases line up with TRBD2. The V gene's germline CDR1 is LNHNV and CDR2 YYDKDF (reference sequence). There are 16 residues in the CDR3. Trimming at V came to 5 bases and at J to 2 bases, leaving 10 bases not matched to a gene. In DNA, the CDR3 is TGTGCCACCAGCGGAAGGACTAGCCCTTCACAAGAGACCCAGTACTTC. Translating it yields CATSGRTSPSQETQYF.

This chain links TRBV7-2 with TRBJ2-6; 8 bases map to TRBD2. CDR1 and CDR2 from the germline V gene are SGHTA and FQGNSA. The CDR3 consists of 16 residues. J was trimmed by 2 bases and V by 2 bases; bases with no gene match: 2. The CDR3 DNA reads TGTGCCAGCAGCTTATCGGGGGGGGCTGGGGCCAACGTCCTGACTTTC. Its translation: CASSLSGGAGANVLTF.

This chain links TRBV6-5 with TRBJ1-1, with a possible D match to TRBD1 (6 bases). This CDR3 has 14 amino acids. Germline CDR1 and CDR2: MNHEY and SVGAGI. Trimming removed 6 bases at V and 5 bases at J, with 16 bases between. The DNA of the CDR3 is TGTGCCAGCAGCGCCTCAAGGGGGACAACTGAAGCTTTCTTT. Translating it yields CASSASRGTTEAFF.